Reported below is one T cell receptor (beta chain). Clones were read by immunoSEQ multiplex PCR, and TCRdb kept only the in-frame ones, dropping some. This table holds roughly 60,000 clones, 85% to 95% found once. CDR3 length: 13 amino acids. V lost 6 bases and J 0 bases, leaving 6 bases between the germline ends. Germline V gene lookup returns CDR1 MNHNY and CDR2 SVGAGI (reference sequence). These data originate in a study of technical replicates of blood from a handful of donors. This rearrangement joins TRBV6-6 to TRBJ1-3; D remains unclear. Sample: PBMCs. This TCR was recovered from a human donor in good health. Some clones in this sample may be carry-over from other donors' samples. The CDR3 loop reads CASRILSGNTIYF. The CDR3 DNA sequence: TGTGCCAGCAGAATCCTCTCTGGAAACACCATATATTTT.